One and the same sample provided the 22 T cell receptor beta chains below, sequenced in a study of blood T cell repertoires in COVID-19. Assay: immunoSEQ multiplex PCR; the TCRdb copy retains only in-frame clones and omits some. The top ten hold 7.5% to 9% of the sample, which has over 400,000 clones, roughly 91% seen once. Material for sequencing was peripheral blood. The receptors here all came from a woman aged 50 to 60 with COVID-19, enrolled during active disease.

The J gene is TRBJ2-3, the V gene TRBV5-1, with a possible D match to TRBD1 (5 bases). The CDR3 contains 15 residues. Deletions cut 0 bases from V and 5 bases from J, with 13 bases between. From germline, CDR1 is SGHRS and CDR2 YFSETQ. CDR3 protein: CASSLETAFGDTQYF. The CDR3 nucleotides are TGCGCCAGCAGCTTGGAGACAGCCTTCGGAGATACGCAGTATTTT. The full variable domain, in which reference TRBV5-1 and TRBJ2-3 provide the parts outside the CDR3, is KAGVTQTPRYLIKTRGQQVTLSCSPISGHRSVSWYQQTPGQGLQFLFEYFSETQRNKGNFPGRFSGRQFSNSRSEMNVSTLELGDSALYLCASSLETAFGDTQYFGPGTRLTVL.

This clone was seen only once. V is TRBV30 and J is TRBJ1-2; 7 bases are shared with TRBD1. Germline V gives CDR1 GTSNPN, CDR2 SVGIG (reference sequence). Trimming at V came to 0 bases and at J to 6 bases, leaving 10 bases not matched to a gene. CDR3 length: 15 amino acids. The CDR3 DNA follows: TGTGCCTGGAGTGTGTGGGGCAGGGGGTCGGATGGCTACACCTTC. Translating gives CAWSVWGRGSDGYTF.

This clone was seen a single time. In DNA, the CDR3 is TGTGCCAGCAGCCTCACAGCCTACGAGCAGTACTTC. Translated: CASSLTAYEQYF. The V call is TRBV5-6, the J call TRBJ2-7; D call uncertain. Trimming took 4 bases from V and 2 from J, leaving 7 bases between them. The CDR3 loop spans 12 amino acids. Germline values: CDR1 SGHDT, CDR2 YYEEEE.

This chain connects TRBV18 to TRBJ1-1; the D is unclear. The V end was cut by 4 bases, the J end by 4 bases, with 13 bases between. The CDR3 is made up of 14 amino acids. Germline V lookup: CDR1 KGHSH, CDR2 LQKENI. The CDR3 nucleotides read TGTGCCAGCTCACAAGAGGGCAGAGGCACTGAAGCTTTCTTT. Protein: CASSQEGRGTEAFF.

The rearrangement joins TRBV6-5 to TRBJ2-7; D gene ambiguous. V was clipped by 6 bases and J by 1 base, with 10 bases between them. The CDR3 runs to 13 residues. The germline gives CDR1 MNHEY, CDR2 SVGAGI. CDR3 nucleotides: TGTGCCAGCAGCAGATACACGTCCTACGAGCAGTACTTC. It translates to CASSRYTSYEQYF.

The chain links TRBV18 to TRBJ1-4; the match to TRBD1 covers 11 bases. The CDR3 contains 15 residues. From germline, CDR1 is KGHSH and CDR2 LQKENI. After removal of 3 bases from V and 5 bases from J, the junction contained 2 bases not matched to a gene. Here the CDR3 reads CASSPGTGGNEKLFF. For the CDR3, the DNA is TGTGCCAGCTCACCGGGGACAGGGGGAAATGAAAAACTGTTTTTT.

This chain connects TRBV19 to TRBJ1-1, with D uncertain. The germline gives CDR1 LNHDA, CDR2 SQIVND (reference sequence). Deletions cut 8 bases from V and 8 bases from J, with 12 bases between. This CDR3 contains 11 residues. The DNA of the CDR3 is TGTGCCAGTGGGAGGATCACGGAAGCTTTCTTT. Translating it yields CASGRITEAFF.

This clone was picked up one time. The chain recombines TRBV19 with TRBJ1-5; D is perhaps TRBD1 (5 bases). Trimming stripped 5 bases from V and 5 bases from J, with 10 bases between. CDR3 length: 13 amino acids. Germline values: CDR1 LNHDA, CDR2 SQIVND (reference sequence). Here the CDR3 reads CASSPGGDQPQHF. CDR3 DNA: TGTGCCAGTAGTCCCGGGGGGGATCAGCCCCAGCATTTT.

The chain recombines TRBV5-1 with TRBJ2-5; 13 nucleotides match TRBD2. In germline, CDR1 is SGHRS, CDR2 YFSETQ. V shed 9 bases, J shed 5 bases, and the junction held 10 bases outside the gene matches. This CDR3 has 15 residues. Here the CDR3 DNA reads TGCGCCACCTCGACTAGCGGGGGGACAGGGGAGACCCAGTACTTC. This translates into CATSTSGGTGETQYF.

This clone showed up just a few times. CDR3 residues: CASSLESRTAGNTIYF. The CDR3, as DNA: TGCGCCAGCAGCTTGGAGTCTCGGACAGCCGGAAACACCATATATTTT. This chain joins TRBV5-1 and TRBJ1-3; a weak D match, TRBD1 (6 bases). The CDR3 covers 16 residues. With 0 bases removed from V and 4 bases from J, the gap between germline ends came to 14 bases. The germline gives CDR1 SGHRS, CDR2 YFSETQ.

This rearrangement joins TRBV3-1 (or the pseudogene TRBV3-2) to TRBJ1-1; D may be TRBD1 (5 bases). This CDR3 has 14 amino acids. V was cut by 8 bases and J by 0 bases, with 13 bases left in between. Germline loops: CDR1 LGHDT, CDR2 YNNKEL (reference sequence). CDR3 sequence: CASGFTGVNTEAFF. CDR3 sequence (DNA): TGTGCCAGCGGCTTTACGGGGGTGAACACTGAAGCTTTCTTT.

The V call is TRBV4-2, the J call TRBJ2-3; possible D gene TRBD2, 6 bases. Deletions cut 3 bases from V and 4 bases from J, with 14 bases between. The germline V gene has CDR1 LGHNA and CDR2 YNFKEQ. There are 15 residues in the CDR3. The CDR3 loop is CASSQDYPSPDTQYF. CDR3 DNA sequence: TGTGCCAGCAGCCAGGACTACCCATCCCCAGATACGCAGTATTTT.

The CDR3 sequence is CASSLGGTGVFYEQYF. The DNA for the CDR3 is TGTGCCAGCAGCTTAGGAGGGACAGGGGTATTTTACGAGCAGTACTTC. This chain joins TRBV11-2 and TRBJ2-7, with 10 bases identical to TRBD1. Germline CDR1 and CDR2: SGHAT and FQNNGV. The CDR3 extends over 16 amino acids. Germline trimming cut 1 base from V and 4 bases from J; bases unmatched to any gene: 7.

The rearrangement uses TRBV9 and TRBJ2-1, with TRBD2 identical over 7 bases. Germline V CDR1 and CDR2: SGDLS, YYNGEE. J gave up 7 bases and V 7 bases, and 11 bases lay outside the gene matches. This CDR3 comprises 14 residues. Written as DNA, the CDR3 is TGTGCCAGCGGCGAACTAGCGTTCGGTAATGAGCAGTTCTTC. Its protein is CASGELAFGNEQFF.

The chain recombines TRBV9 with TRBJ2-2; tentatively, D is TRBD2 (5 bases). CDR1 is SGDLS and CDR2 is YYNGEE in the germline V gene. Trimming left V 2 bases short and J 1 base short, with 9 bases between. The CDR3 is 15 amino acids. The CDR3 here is CASSVRGGNTGELFF. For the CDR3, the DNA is TGTGCCAGCAGCGTCAGAGGAGGGAACACCGGGGAGCTGTTTTTT.

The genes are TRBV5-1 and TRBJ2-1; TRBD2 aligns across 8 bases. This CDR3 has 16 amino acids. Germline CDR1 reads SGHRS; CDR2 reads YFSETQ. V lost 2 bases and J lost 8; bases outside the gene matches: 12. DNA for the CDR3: TGCGCCAGCAGCTTAGTAGGGACTAGGCATCCTTATGAGCAGTTCTTC. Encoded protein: CASSLVGTRHPYEQFF.

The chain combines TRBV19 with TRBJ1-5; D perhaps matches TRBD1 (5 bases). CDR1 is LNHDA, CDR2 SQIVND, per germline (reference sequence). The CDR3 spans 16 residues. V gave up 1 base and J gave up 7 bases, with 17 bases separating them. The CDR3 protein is CASSIAGGTGRQPQHF. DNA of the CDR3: TGTGCCAGTAGTATAGCCGGGGGAACGGGAAGACAGCCCCAGCATTTT.

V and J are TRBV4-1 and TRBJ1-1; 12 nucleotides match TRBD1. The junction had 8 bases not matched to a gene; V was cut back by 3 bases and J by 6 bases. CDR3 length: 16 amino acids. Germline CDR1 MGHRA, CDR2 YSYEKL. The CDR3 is CASSQETGQGASEAFF. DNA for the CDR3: TGCGCCAGCAGCCAGGAAACGGGACAGGGGGCTTCTGAAGCTTTCTTT.

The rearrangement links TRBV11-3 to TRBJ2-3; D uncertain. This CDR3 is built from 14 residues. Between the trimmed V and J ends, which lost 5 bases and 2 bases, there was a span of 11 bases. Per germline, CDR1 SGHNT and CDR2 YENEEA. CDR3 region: CASSVGGATDTQYF. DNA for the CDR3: TGTGCCAGCAGCGTCGGCGGCGCCACAGATACGCAGTATTTT.

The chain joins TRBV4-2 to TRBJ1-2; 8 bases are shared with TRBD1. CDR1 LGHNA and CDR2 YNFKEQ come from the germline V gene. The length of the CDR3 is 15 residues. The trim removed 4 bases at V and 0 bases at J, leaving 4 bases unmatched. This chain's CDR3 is CASSLSGGSNYGYTF. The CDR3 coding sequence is TGTGCCAGCAGCCTCTCAGGGGGCTCTAACTATGGCTACACCTTC.

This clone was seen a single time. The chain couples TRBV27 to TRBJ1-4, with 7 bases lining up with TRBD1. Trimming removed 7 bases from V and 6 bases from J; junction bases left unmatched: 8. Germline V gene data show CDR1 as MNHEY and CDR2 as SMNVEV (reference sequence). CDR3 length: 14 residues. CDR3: CASTSRDSYEKLFF. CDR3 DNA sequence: TGTGCCAGCACCTCCCGGGACAGTTATGAAAAACTGTTTTTT. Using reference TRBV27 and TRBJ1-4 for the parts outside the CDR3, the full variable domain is EAQVTQNPRYLITVTGKKLTVTCSQNMNHEYMSWYRQDPGLGLRQIYYSMNVEVTDKGDVPEGYKVSRKEKRNFPLILESPSPNQTSLYFCASTSRDSYEKLFFGSGTQLSVL.

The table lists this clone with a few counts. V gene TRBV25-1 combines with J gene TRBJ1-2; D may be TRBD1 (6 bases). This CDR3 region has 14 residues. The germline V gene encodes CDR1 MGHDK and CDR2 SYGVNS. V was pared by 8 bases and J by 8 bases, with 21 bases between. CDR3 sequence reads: CASSRDNILGGYTF. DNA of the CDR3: TGTGCCAGCTCCCGGGACAATATCCTTGGAGGCTACACCTTC.